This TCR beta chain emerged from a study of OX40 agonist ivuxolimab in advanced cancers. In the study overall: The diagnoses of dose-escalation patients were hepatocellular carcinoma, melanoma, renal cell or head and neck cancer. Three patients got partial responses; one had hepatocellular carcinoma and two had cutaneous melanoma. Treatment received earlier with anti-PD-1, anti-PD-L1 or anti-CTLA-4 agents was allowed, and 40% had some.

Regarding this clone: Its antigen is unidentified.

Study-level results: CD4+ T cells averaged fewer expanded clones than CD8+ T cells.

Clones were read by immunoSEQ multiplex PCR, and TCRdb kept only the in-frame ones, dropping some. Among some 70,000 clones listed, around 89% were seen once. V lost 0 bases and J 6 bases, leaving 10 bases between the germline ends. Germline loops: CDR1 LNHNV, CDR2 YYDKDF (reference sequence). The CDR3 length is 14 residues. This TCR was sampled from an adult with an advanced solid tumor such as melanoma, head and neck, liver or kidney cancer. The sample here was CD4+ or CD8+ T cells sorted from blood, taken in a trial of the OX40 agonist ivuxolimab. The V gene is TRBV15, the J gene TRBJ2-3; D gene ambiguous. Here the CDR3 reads CATSREGLPDTQYF. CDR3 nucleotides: TGTGCCACCAGCAGAGAGGGCCTTCCGGATACGCAGTATTTT.